This T cell receptor beta chain was obtained from a study of control samples from healthy donors and cancer patients. TCRdb's table, derived via immunoSEQ multiplex PCR, lists solely in-frame clones and lacks some. The sample has about 120,000 clones; over 90% are singletons. CDR1 is LNHDA, CDR2 SQIVND, per germline (reference sequence). The V end lost 1 base, the J end lost 4 bases, and 13 bases lay between the germline ends. This CDR3 spans 16 amino acids. A few counts support this clone. The sample taken for sequencing was blood. The rearrangement links TRBV19 to TRBJ1-4; TRBD1 is a possible D gene (5 bases). The TCR originated in a man aged 30 to 45 in good health. This CDR3 reads CASSIVVDGGNEKLFF. The CDR3, as DNA: TGTGCCAGTAGTATAGTCGTCGACGGGGGTAATGAAAAACTGTTTTTT.